What follows are 7 T cell receptor beta chains derived from one specimen sequenced in a study of blood T cell repertoires in COVID-19. Data came from immunoSEQ multiplex PCR; TCRdb stores just in-frame clones and leaves some out. The data hold 140,000 or so clones, with more than 80% observed a single time. The specimen was PBMCs or T cells enriched from blood (not recorded which). Receptor source: a young woman who had been exposed to COVID-19.

The J gene is TRBJ2-3, the V gene TRBV4-3; 13 bases match TRBD2. Germline V gives CDR1 LGHNA, CDR2 YSLEER. There are 19 residues in the CDR3. With 0 bases clipped from V and 4 bases from J, the junction kept 10 bases outside the gene matches. Written as DNA, the CDR3 is TGCGCCAGCAGCCAAGAGGGGACTAGCGGGACCGCCTCCCCAGATACGCAGTATTTT. It is translated as CASSQEGTSGTASPDTQYF.

CDR3 amino acids: CASTSWGRTEAFF. CDR3 sequence (DNA): TGTGCCAGCACCAGCTGGGGCAGGACTGAAGCTTTCTTT. V gene TRBV28 combines with J gene TRBJ1-1, with D possibly TRBD1 on 5 matching bases. V was cut by 7 bases and J by 5 bases, with 14 bases left in between. The CDR3 length is 13 residues. Germline assignment: CDR1 MDHEN and CDR2 SYDVKM.

This clone showed up just once. The chain has TRBV11-2 and TRBJ2-6; 8 bases are shared with TRBD1. Germline V gene lookup returns CDR1 SGHAT and CDR2 FQNNGV. V shed 3 bases and J 0 bases; nucleotides not matched to a gene: 10. CDR3 length: 19 amino acids. The CDR3, as DNA: TGTGCCAGCAGCTTCCGCCTTGGACAGGGAACCTCTGGGGCCAACGTCCTGACTTTC. It is translated as CASSFRLGQGTSGANVLTF.

This clone occurred once. V is TRBV28 and J is TRBJ2-1; 7 bases align to TRBD1. This CDR3 is 13 amino acids long. V gave up 8 bases and J gave up 6 bases; unmatched junction bases: 7. Germline CDR1 and CDR2: MDHEN and SYDVKM. The CDR3 DNA is TGTGCCAGCCGAAGACAGGGATCCAATGAGCAGTTCTTC. Translated: CASRRQGSNEQFF. Based on the CDR3 plus reference TRBV28 and TRBJ2-1, the full variable domain is DVKVTQSSRYLVKRTGEKVFLECVQDMDHENMFWYRQDPGLGLRLIYFSYDVKMKEKGDIPEGYSVSREKKERFSLILESASTNQTSMYLCASRRQGSNEQFFGPGTRLTVL.

This clone has ten or more counts. The chain is built from TRBV6-4 and TRBJ2-3; 8 nucleotides agree with TRBD2. The CDR3 is made up of 16 amino acids. The V segment lost 3 bases and the J segment 3 bases; nucleotides outside the gene matches: 8. The germline CDR1 and CDR2 sequences are MRHNA and SNTAGT. CDR3 region: CASSEKAGVPTDTQYF. The CDR3 region has the DNA TGTGCCAGCAGTGAGAAAGCGGGAGTCCCTACAGATACGCAGTATTTT.

This chain uses TRBV19 with TRBJ1-1; 8 bases are a match to TRBD1. Germline lookup yields CDR1 LNHDA and CDR2 SQIVND (reference sequence). This CDR3 is built from 13 residues. With 5 bases clipped from V and 13 bases from J, the junction kept 12 bases outside the gene matches. This CDR3 reads CASSLTGGGSRFF. The CDR3 nucleotides are TGTGCCAGTAGTTTAACAGGGGGTGGGAGTCGTTTCTTT.

The chain is built from TRBV7-9 and TRBJ1-1; tentatively, D is TRBD1 (6 bases). Germline CDR1 reads SEHNR; CDR2 reads FQNEAQ (reference sequence). V was trimmed by 5 bases and J by 3 bases, leaving 19 bases between them. This CDR3 has 16 residues. Written as DNA, the CDR3 is TGTGCCAGCAGCCCCCGGACGCAGGGGAACCACACTGAAGCTTTCTTT. This codes for CASSPRTQGNHTEAFF.